Given below is one T cell receptor (beta chain) in context. The data were obtained in a study of Tregs in tolerant kidney transplant recipients. Sequencing was performed with immunoSEQ multiplex PCR; in TCRdb, only in-frame clones are kept and a portion is missing. The table includes 45,000 or so clones, approximately 90% detected once. Unmatched junction bases numbered 2, after V lost 4 bases and J lost 4 bases. CDR3 size: 12 residues. The germline CDR1 and CDR2 sequences are SQVTM and ANQGSEA. Mixed chimerism was transient after nonmyeloablative marrow transplants from related graft donors. Thawed PBMCs were FACS-sorted into unstimulated CD4+CD25+CD127- regulatory T cells, CD4+CD25- non-regulatory cells, CD4 and CD8 cells.

The material was CD8+ T cells from blood (PBMCs), obtained 12 months after the transplant. This sequence was found in a human patient who received a combined kidney and bone marrow transplant. A subset of T cells may come from the graft donor. V is TRBV29-1 and J is TRBJ2-5, with TRBD1 matching over 8 bases. The CDR3 DNA reads TGCAGCGTTGGGACAGGGATAGAGACCCAGTACTTC. Protein sequence: CSVGTGIETQYF. The full variable domain, rest sourced from reference TRBV29-1 and TRBJ2-5, is SAVISQKPSRDICQRGTSLTIQCQVDSQVTMMFWYRQQPGQSLTLIATANQGSEATYESGFVIDKFPISRPNLTFSTLTVSNMSPEDSSIYLCSVGTGIETQYFGPGTRLLVL.